This T cell receptor beta chain derives from a study of post-analysis software for immune sequencing data. Study-level background: Relapsing-remitting, secondary progressive and progressive-relapsing forms made up the multiple sclerosis disease courses.

The study, taken as a whole, reports: Comparison with controls showed significantly lower normalized Chao1 diversity in multiple sclerosis patients. The study found TRBV5-6, TRBV5-1 and TRBV20-1 among 5 or 6 TRBV segments more frequent in patients than controls. Under the F measure, samples that were prepared in one batch clustered strongly together.

This clonotype occurred a few times. Its specificity is not known. V lost 3 bases and J 3 bases, leaving 12 bases between the germline ends. The CDR3 extends over 15 amino acids. The library was made from cDNA and included unique molecular identifiers. Input populations of 1 to 10 million T cells gave rise to around 480,000 cDNA molecules. TCRdb analysed the PCR reads with MiXCR anew, one entry per CDR3 protein. In the table there are hundreds of thousands of distinct CDR3 sequences, around 27% of which are singletons. This TCR derives from a girl aged 5-17 years with multiple sclerosis. The rearrangement uses TRBV12-3 or TRBV12-4 and TRBJ1-5; D possibly corresponds to TRBD1 (5 bases). Input material: blood. CDR3: CASSLGGAINQPQHF. Written as DNA, the CDR3 is TGTGCCAGCAGTTTGGGCGGGGCTATCAATCAGCCCCAGCATTTT.